The next 5 T cell receptor beta chains were all read from a single sample in a study of immune cell composition in non-small cell lung cancer. Sequencing used immunoSEQ multiplex PCR; TCRdb keeps in-frame clones, though not all of them. The profile shows about 5,200 clones, about three quarters of them singletons. The sequencing sample was made of lung tumor tissue. Receptors were obtained from a human donor with non-small cell lung cancer.

As DNA, the CDR3 is TGTGCCAGCAGCTTGGGGACTCTCACAGATACGCAGTATTTT. It translates to CASSLGTLTDTQYF. This chain joins TRBV5-6 and TRBJ2-3; a possible D gene is TRBD2 (5 bases). The length of the CDR3 is 14 residues. Trimming shortened V by 0 bases and J by 2 bases, and 7 bases separated the two germline ends. Germline assignment: CDR1 SGHDT and CDR2 YYEEEE. Drawing the rest from reference TRBV5-6 and TRBJ2-3, the complete variable domain is DAGVTQSPTHLIKTRGQQVTLRCSPKSGHDTVSWYQQALGQGPQFIFQYYEEEERQRGNFPDRFSGHQFPNYSSELNVNALLLGDSALYLCASSLGTLTDTQYFGPGTRLTVL.

Details on this clone: This same CDR3 is encoded by further DNA sequences in the sample. The chain carries TRBV6-1 and TRBJ1-1, with TRBD1 matching 9 bases. Germline V gene data show CDR1 as MNHNS and CDR2 as SASEGT. V lost 5 bases and J lost 4; bases outside the gene matches: 5. The CDR3 totals 14 residues. The CDR3 protein is CASSSRQGGTEAFF. DNA of the CDR3: TGTGCCAGCAGTAGCAGACAGGGGGGCACTGAAGCTTTCTTT.

The rearrangement uses TRBV5-4 and TRBJ2-7; 9 bases are shared with TRBD1. V was clipped by 5 bases and J by 3 bases; unmatched bases: 12. Germline V gives CDR1 SGHNT, CDR2 YYREEE (reference sequence). The CDR3 loop spans 16 amino acids. The CDR3 region has the DNA TGTGCCAGCAGTTATATCGGACAGGGGACTTACTACGAGCAGTACTTC. Protein: CASSYIGQGTYYEQYF.

J is TRBJ2-7 and V is TRBV9; 7 bases align to TRBD1. This CDR3 contains 11 residues. J lost 7 bases, V lost 4 bases, and 2 bases had no gene match. Germline CDR1 SGDLS, CDR2 YYNGEE. The CDR3 DNA reads as TGTGCCAGCAGCAGGGACAGAGAGCAGTACTTC. Protein: CASSRDREQYF.

J is TRBJ2-4 and V is TRBV4-3, with D maybe TRBD2 (5 bases). The CDR3 covers 14 residues. Trimming stripped 4 bases from V and 6 bases from J, with 13 bases between. Germline assignment: CDR1 LGHNA and CDR2 YSLEER. The CDR3 nucleotides read TGCGCCAGCAGCCCCGACGGCCGGGGAAACATTCAGTACTTC. Its protein product is CASSPDGRGNIQYF.